This T cell receptor beta chain is drawn from a study of cytomegalovirus exposure and HLA in healthy donors. Primers: 60 Vbeta forward and 13 Jbeta reverse. Libraries were prepared by immunoSEQ multiplex PCR; TCRdb keeps only in-frame clonotypes and omits some of them. The sample carries some 130,000 clones, about 78% recorded once. The CDR3 covers 14 residues. CDR1 MNHNY and CDR2 SVGAGI come from the germline V gene (reference sequence). Sequenced material: PBMCs. The chain links TRBV6-6 to TRBJ2-5; tentatively, D is TRBD1 (5 bases). The end of the DNA is better explained by TRBJ2-7, so the J call may be wrong. The clonotype originates from a human donor in good health. CDR3 sequence: CASSYGRETYEQYF. CDR3 nucleotide sequence: TGTGCCAGCAGTTACGGCAGGGAAACCTACGAGCAGTACTTC.